This TCR beta chain was captured by sequencing in a study of OX40 agonist ivuxolimab in advanced cancers. Study background: An agonistic anti-OX40 (CD134) antibody, ivuxolimab, was used to treat the patients. Over 30% of patients had received prior checkpoint inhibitor therapy. Each dose-escalation patient presented with hepatocellular carcinoma, melanoma, renal cell or head and neck cancer.

In germline, CDR1 is SGDLS, CDR2 YYNGEE. V was clipped by 0 bases and J by 0 bases; unmatched bases: 4. This CDR3 has 16 residues. Sequencing used immunoSEQ multiplex PCR; TCRdb keeps in-frame clones, though not all of them. The top ten clones hold around 1.5% of a sample with roughly 71,000 clones, roughly 82% of them seen once. General study points: Expanded peripheral T cell antigen specificity was not determined.

This clone turned up a few times. What it recognizes is unknown. J is TRBJ1-2 and V is TRBV9; 8 bases are shared with TRBD1. The material was CD4+ or CD8+ T cells sorted from blood, obtained in a trial of the OX40 agonist ivuxolimab. This TCR derives from an adult with an advanced solid tumor such as melanoma, head and neck, liver or kidney cancer. The CDR3 DNA reads as TGTGCCAGCAGCGTAGCCGCAGGGGGCTCTAACTATGGCTACACCTTC. This translates into CASSVAAGGSNYGYTF.